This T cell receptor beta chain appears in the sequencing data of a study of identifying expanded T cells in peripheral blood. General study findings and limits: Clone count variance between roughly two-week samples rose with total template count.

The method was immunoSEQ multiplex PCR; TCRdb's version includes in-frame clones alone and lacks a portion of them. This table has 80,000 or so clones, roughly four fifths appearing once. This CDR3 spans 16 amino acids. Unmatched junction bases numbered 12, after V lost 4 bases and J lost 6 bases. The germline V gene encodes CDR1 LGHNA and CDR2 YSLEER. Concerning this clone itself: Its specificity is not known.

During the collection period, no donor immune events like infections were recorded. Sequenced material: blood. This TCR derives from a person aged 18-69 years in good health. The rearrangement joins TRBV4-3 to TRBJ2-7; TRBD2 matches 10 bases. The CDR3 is CASSLSASGSFREQYF. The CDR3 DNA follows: TGCGCCAGCAGCCTCTCTGCTAGCGGGAGTTTCCGCGAGCAGTACTTC.